The present TCR beta chain was sequenced within a study of vaccination and CD4 T cells after COVID-19. The overall study: SARS-CoV-2 was confirmed by nasal swab PCR; disease was mild in nine, severe in one. Cells were stimulated with overlapping spike peptides from SARS-CoV-2, HCoV-NL63, HCoV-OC43 and HCoV-229E.

Cultured CD4+ T-cell DNA underwent Oncomine TCR Beta short-read sequencing. MiXCR, applied by TCRdb to the PCR reads, yields one record per CDR3 protein. The table includes almost 20,000 distinct CDR3 sequences, 55% detected once. Treatment in this sample: roughly ten-day PBMC culture with coronavirus spike peptide pools or control peptides (ViraFEST assay). This clonotype showed up just once. Its antigen is not identified. This TCR came from a human donor who had recovered from COVID-19. The source material was CD4+ T cells from blood, cultured in vitro.

The CDR3 nucleotides are TGTGCCAGCAGCGCTTCCCAGGGGTTTAATTCACCCCTCCACTTT. Translation: CASSASQGFNSPLHF. V is TRBV7-2 and J is TRBJ1-6, with D possibly matching TRBD1 (6 bases). This CDR3 is 15 amino acids long. The V end lost 5 bases, the J end lost 6 bases, and 14 bases lay between the germline ends. CDR1 SGHTA and CDR2 FQGNSA come from the germline V gene.